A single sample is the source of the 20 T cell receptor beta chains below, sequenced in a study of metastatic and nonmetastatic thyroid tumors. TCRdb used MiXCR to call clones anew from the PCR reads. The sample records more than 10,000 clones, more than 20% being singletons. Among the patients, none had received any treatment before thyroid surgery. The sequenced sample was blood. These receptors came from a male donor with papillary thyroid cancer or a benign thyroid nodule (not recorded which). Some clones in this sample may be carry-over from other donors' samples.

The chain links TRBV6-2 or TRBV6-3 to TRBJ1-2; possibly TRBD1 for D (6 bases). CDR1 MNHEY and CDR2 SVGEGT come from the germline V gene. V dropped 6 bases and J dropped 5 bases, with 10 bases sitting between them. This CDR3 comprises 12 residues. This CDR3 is CASSRTDYGYTF. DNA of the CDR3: TGTGCCAGCAGCCGGACAGATTATGGCTACACCTTC.

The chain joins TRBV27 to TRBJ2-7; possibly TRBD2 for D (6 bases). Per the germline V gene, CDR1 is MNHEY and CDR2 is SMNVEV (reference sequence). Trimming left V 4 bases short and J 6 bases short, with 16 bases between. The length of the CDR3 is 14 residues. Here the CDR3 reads CASSSRGGVPEQYF. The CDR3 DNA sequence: TGTGCCAGCAGTTCAAGAGGCGGGGTCCCCGAGCAGTACTTC.

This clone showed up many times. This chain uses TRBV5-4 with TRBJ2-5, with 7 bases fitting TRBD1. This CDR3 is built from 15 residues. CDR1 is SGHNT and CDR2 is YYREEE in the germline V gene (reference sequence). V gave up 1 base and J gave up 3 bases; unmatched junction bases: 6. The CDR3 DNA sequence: TGTGCCAGCAGCTTGCGACAGGGATTAAAAGAGACCCAGTACTTC. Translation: CASSLRQGLKETQYF. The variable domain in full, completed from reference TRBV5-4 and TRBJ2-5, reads ETGVTQSPTHLIKTRGQQVTLRCSSQSGHNTVSWYQQALGQGPQFIFQYYREEENGRGNFPPRFSGLQFPNYSSELNVNALELDDSALYLCASSLRQGLKETQYFGPGTRLLVL.

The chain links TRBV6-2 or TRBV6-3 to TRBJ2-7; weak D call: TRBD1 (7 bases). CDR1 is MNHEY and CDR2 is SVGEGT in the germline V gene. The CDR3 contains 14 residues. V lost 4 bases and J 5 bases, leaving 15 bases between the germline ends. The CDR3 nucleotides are TGTGCCAGCAGTTCCGCGGGACAGTTCGACGAGCAGTACTTC. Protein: CASSSAGQFDEQYF.

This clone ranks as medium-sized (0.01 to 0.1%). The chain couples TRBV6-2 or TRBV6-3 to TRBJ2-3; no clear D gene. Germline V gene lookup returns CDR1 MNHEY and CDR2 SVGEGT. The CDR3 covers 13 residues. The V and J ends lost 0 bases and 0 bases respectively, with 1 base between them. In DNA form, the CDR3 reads TGTGCCAGCAGTTACTCGAGCACAGATACGCAGTATTTT. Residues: CASSYSSTDTQYF.

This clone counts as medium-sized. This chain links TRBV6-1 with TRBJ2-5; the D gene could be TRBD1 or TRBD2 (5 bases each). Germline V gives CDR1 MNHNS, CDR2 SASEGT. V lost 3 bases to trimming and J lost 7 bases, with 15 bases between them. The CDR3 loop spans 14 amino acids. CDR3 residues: CASSEQGRDGTQYF. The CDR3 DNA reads TGTGCCAGCAGTGAGCAGGGACGGGACGGGACCCAGTACTTC.

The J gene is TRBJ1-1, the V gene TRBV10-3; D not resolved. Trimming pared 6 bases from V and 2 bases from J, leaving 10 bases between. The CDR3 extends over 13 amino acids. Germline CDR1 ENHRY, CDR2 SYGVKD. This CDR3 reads CAIRPSGNTEAFF. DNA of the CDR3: TGTGCCATCAGACCGTCAGGAAACACTGAAGCTTTCTTT.

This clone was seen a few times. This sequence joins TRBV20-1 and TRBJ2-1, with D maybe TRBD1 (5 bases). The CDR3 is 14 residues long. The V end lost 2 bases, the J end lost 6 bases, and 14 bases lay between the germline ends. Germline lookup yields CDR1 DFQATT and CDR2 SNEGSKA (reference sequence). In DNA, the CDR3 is TGCAGTGCTAGAAGACCGGCCCAGGGCAATGAGCAGTTCTTC. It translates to CSARRPAQGNEQFF.

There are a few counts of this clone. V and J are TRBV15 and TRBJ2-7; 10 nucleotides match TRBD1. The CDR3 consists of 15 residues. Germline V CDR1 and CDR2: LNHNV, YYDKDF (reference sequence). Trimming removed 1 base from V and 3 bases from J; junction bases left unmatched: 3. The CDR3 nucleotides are TGTGCCACCAGCAGAGGGACAGGGGGGATCTACGAGCAGTACTTC. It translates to CATSRGTGGIYEQYF.

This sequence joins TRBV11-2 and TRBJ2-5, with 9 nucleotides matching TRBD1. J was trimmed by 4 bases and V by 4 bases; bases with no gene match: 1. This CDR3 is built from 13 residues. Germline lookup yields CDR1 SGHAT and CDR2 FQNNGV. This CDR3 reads CASSWTGVETQYF. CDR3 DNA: TGTGCCAGCAGCTGGACAGGGGTAGAGACCCAGTACTTC.

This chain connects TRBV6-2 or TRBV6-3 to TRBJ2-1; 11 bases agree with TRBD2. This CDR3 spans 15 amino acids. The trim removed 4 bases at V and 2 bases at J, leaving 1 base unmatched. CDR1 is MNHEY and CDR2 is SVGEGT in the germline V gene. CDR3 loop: CASSLAGGTYNEQFF. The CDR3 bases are TGTGCCAGCAGTTTAGCGGGAGGGACCTACAATGAGCAGTTCTTC.

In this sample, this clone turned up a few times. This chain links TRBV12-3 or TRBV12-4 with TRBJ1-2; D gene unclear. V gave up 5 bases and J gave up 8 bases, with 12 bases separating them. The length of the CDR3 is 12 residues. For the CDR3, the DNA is TGTGCCAGCAGTAGCGGAGGCCGAGGCTACACCTTC. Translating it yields CASSSGGRGYTF.

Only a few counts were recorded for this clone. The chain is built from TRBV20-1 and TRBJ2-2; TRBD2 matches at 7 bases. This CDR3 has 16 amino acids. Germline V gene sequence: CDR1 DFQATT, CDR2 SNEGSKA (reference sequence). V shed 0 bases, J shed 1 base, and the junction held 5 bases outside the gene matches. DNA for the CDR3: TGCAGTGCTAGAGATCGGCCGGGAGGGAACACCGGGGAGCTGTTTTTT. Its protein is CSARDRPGGNTGELFF.

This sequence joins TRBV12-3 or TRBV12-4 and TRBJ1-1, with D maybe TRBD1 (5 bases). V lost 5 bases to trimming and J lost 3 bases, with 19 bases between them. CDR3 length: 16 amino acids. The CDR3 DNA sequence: TGTGCCAGCAGTACCTCGACAGCTAACCGGGACACTGAAGCTTTCTTT. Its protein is CASSTSTANRDTEAFF.

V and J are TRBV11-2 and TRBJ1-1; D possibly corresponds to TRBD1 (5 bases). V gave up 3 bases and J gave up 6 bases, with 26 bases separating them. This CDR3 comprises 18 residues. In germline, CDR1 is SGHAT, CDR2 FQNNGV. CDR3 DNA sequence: TGTGCCAGCAGCTTTGGGGAATGGGACCGAAAAACGGGCGCTGAAGCTTTCTTT. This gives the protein CASSFGEWDRKTGAEAFF.

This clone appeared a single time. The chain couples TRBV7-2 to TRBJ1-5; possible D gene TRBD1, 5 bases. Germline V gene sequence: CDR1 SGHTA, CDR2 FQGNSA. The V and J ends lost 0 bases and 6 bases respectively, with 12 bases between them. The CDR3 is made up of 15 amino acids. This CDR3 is CASSLAGGPTQPQHF. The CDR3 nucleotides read TGTGCCAGCAGCTTAGCGGGGGGTCCGACTCAGCCCCAGCATTTT. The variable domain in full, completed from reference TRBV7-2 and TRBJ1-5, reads GAGVSQSPSNKVTEKGKDVELRCDPISGHTALYWYRQSLGQGLEFLIYFQGNSAPDKSGLPSDRFSAERTGGSVSTLTIQRTQQEDSAVYLCASSLAGGPTQPQHFGDGTRLSIL.

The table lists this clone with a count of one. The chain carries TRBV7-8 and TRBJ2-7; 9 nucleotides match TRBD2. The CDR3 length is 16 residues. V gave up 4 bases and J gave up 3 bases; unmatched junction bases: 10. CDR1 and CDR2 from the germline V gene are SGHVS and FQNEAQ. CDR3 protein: CASSYLAGAADYEQYF. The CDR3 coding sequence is TGTGCCAGCAGCTACTTAGCGGGAGCGGCAGACTACGAGCAGTACTTC. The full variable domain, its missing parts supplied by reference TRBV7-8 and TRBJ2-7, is GAGVSQSPRYKVAKRGQDVALRCDPISGHVSLFWYQQALGQGPEFLTYFQNEAQLDKSGLPSDRFFAERPEGSVSTLKIQRTQQEDSAVYLCASSYLAGAADYEQYFGPGTRLTVT.

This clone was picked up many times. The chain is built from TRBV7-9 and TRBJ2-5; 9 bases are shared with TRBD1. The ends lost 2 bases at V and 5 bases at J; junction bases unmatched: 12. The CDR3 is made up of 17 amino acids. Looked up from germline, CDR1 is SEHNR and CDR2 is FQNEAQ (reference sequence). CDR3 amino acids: CASSLNLGQGHAETQYF. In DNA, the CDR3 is TGTGCCAGCAGCTTAAATCTAGGACAGGGGCATGCGGAGACCCAGTACTTC.

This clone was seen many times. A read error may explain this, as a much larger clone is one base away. CDR3 region: CASSSAGTVETQYF. CDR3 coding DNA: TGTGCCAGCAGTTCCGCTGGGACAGTAGAGACCCAGTACTTC. This chain uses TRBV27 with TRBJ2-5; 7 nucleotides line up with TRBD1. The CDR3 is 14 residues long. Per the germline V gene, CDR1 is MNHEY and CDR2 is SMNVEV (reference sequence). With 4 bases clipped from V and 4 bases from J, the junction kept 6 bases outside the gene matches.

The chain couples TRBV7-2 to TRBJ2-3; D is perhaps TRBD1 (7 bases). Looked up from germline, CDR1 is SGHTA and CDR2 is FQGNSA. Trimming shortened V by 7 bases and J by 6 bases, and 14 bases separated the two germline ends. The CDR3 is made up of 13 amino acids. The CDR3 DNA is TGTGCCAGCACCCTACCAGGGGGGGATACGCAGTATTTT. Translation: CASTLPGGDTQYF.